The 14 T cell receptor beta chains in this list originate from one sample, sequenced in a study of T cell clones after liver transplantation. The protocol was immunoSEQ multiplex PCR, while the TCRdb copy is restricted to in-frame clones and leaves out a portion. The top ten hold 0.99% of the sample, which has over 100,000 clones, roughly four fifths seen once. The source material was CD4+ T cells from blood, sampled before liver transplant. These TCRs come from a human donor who received a liver transplant.

This clone has a handful of counts. V gene TRBV2 combines with J gene TRBJ2-7, with TRBD2 as a possible D gene (5 bases). Trimming took off 3 bases at V and 7 bases at J, with 16 bases between the two ends. Germline V gives CDR1 SNHLY, CDR2 FYNNEI. This CDR3 is 14 amino acids long. The CDR3 here is CASSEEVRRAEQYF. The CDR3 bases are TGTGCCAGCAGTGAGGAGGTCCGGCGGGCGGAGCAGTACTTC.

The J gene is TRBJ2-7, the V gene TRBV29-1, with 8 bases matching TRBD1. The CDR3 covers 14 residues. V trimming: 1 base; J trimming: 2 bases; junction bases outside the gene matches: 4. Germline V CDR1 and CDR2: SQVTM, ANQGSEA. The CDR3 nucleotides are TGCAGCGTTGAAGGGGAGGACAGGGCCTACGAGCAGTACTTC. This translates into CSVEGEDRAYEQYF.

The CDR3 sequence is CASSLSRGGLGGSGEQYF. CDR3 sequence (DNA): TGTGCCAGCAGCTTAAGTCGAGGGGGGCTTGGTGGATCGGGCGAGCAGTACTTC. V and J are TRBV7-3 and TRBJ2-7; D might be TRBD1 or TRBD2, each matching 6 bases. The CDR3 consists of 18 residues. V lost 1 base, J lost 6 bases, and 25 bases lay in between. CDR1 is SGHTA, CDR2 FQGTGA, per germline.

This chain uses TRBV19 with TRBJ2-1, with 10 bases fitting TRBD1. Germline values: CDR1 LNHDA, CDR2 SQIVND (reference sequence). V was pared by 3 bases and J by 0 bases, with 8 bases of the junction left unmatched. The length of the CDR3 is 18 residues. The CDR3 DNA reads as TGTGCCAGTAGTATCGGGCGACAGGGGGCGAGCTCCTACAATGAGCAGTTCTTC. It specifies CASSIGRQGASSYNEQFF.

The CDR3 DNA sequence: TGTGCCAGTAGTACTGGGACTAGCGTGAACACCGGGGAGCTGTTTTTT. Amino acids: CASSTGTSVNTGELFF. The J gene is TRBJ2-2, the V gene TRBV19, with 10 bases lining up with TRBD2. V dropped 4 bases and J dropped 1; count of bases not matched to a gene: 3. CDR1 is LNHDA, CDR2 SQIVND, per germline (reference sequence). CDR3 length equals 16 residues.

V gene TRBV29-1 combines with J gene TRBJ2-3, with TRBD1 matching 10 bases. Trimming cost V 8 bases and J 4 bases; bases outside gene matches: 3. The CDR3 totals 12 residues. Germline CDR1 SQVTM, CDR2 ANQGSEA. The CDR3 here is CSLDRGADTQYF. In DNA, the CDR3 is TGCAGCTTGGACAGGGGGGCAGATACGCAGTATTTT.

In this sample, this clone turned up a few times. The V call is TRBV5-1, the J call TRBJ2-5; 9 positions match TRBD1. The germline V gene encodes CDR1 SGHRS and CDR2 YFSETQ. The CDR3 extends over 16 amino acids. After removal of 2 bases from V and 4 bases from J, the junction contained 9 bases not matched to a gene. The CDR3 DNA is TGCGCCAGCAGCTTTGGTCAACAGGGGGCGCCAGAGACCCAGTACTTC. Translation gives CASSFGQQGAPETQYF.

This clone was seen a single time. The rearrangement joins TRBV5-1 to TRBJ2-5; TRBD1 aligns across 10 bases. The CDR3 covers 14 residues. J gave up 4 bases and V 0 bases, and 0 bases lay outside the gene matches. Germline V gives CDR1 SGHRS, CDR2 YFSETQ. DNA for the CDR3: TGCGCCAGCAGCTTGGGGGACAGGGGAGAGACCCAGTACTTC. Its protein is CASSLGDRGETQYF.

V usage is TRBV19 and J usage is TRBJ2-3; D unclear. V shed 4 bases and J shed 1 base, with 9 bases lying between them. Germline CDR1 is LNHDA and CDR2 is SQIVND (reference sequence). This CDR3 has 14 residues. The CDR3 protein is CASSRGGGTDTQYF. The DNA for the CDR3 is TGTGCCAGTAGTAGGGGTGGCGGCACAGATACGCAGTATTTT. The whole variable domain, filled in from reference TRBV19 and TRBJ2-3, reads DGGITQSPKYLFRKEGQNVTLSCEQNLNHDAMYWYRQDPGQGLRLIYYSQIVNDFQKGDIAEGYSVSREKKESFPLTVTSAQKNPTAFYLCASSRGGGTDTQYFGPGTRLTVL.

This clone was counted between two and nine times. The chain has TRBV29-1 and TRBJ1-5, with D possibly being TRBD1 (6 bases). The V and J ends lost 4 bases and 6 bases respectively, with 13 bases between them. The CDR3 length is 13 residues. The germline V gene has CDR1 SQVTM and CDR2 ANQGSEA. The CDR3 DNA is TGCAGCGTTGTTGCAGGGGCGGGTCAGCCCCAGCATTTT. Amino acids: CSVVAGAGQPQHF.

This clone was found once. The J gene is TRBJ1-2, the V gene TRBV2; 8 positions agree with TRBD1. The CDR3 has 16 amino acids. The V segment lost 5 bases and the J segment 2 bases; nucleotides outside the gene matches: 10. The germline gives CDR1 SNHLY, CDR2 FYNNEI. CDR3 residues: CASSLQGVEGNYGYTF. The DNA for the CDR3 is TGTGCCAGCAGTTTACAGGGGGTTGAAGGAAACTATGGCTACACCTTC.

The J gene is TRBJ2-1, the V gene TRBV11-3; 10 bases align to TRBD1. This CDR3 contains 15 residues. V lost 6 bases and J lost 8; bases outside the gene matches: 10. Germline assignment: CDR1 SGHNT and CDR2 YENEEA. The chain's CDR3 is CASRMAGQGFYEQFF. CDR3 coding DNA: TGTGCCAGCAGAATGGCGGGACAGGGGTTCTATGAGCAGTTCTTC.

The V call is TRBV14, the J call TRBJ2-7; tentative D call: TRBD1 (6 bases). V was trimmed by 1 base and J by 2 bases, leaving 12 bases between them. This CDR3 comprises 15 residues. Germline V gene lookup returns CDR1 SGHDN and CDR2 FVKESK. The CDR3 nucleotides read TGTGCCAGCAGCCAAGCAAGGGGGAGTCCCTACGAGCAGTACTTC. Its protein is CASSQARGSPYEQYF.

This chain uses TRBV6-5 with TRBJ1-2; D is undetermined. V dropped 6 bases and J dropped 0 bases, with 5 bases sitting between them. The germline V gene has CDR1 MNHEY and CDR2 SVGAGI. This CDR3 has 12 residues. CDR3 sequence (DNA): TGTGCCAGCAGGTCTACTAACTATGGCTACACCTTC. This gives the protein CASRSTNYGYTF.